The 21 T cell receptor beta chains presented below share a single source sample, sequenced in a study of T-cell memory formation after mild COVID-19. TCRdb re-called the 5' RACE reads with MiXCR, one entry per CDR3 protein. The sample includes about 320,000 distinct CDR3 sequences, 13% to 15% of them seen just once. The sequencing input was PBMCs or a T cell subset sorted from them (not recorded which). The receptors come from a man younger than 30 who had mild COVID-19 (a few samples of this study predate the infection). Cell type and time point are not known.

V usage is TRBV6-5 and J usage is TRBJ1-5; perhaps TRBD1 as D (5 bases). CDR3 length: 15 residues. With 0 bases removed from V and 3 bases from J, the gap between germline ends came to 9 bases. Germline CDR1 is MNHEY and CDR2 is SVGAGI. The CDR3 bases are TGTGCCAGCAGTTACTCTGGGGCCCTCAATCAGCCCCAGCATTTT. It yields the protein CASSYSGALNQPQHF.

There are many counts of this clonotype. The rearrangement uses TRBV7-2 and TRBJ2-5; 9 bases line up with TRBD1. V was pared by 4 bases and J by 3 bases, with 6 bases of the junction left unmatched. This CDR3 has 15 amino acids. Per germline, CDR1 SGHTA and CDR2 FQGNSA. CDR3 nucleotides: TGTGCCAGCAGCTCACCCGGGACAGGGAAAGAGACCCAGTACTTC. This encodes CASSSPGTGKETQYF.

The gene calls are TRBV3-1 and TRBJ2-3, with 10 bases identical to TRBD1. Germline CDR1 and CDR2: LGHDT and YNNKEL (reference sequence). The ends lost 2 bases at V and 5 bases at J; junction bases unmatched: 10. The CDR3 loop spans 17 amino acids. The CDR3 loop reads CASSQRFGTGDRDTQYF. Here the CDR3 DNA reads TGTGCCAGCAGCCAAAGGTTCGGGACAGGGGATCGAGATACGCAGTATTTT.

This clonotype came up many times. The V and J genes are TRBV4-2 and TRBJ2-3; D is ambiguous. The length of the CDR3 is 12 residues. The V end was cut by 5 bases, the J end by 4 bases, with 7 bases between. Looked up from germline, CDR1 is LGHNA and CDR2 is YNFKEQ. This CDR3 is CASSGHADTQYF. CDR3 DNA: TGTGCCAGCAGCGGTCATGCAGATACGCAGTATTTT.

DNA of the CDR3: TGTGCCAGCAGCCCTGAGGCGGAGAAGAACTATGGCTACACCTTC. It yields the protein CASSPEAEKNYGYTF. The chain links TRBV7-9 to TRBJ1-2; D unclear. The CDR3 is made up of 15 amino acids. Trimming shortened V by 5 bases and J by 2 bases, and 15 bases separated the two germline ends. Germline CDR1 and CDR2: SEHNR and FQNEAQ (reference sequence).

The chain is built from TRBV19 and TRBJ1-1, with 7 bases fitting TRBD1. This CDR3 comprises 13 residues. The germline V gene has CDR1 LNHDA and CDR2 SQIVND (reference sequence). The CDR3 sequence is CDSRPQGHTEAFF. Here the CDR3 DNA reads TGTGACAGCAGACCACAGGGGCACACTGAAGCTTTCTTT.

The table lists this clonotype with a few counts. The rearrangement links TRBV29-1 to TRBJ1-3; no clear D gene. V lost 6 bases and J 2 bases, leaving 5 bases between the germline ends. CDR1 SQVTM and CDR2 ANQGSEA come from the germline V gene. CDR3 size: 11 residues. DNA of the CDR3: TGCAGCGTGTCCCCTGGAAACACCATATATTTT. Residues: CSVSPGNTIYF.

CDR3 sequence reads: CASSATTVSSYEQYF. CDR3 nucleotide sequence: TGTGCCAGCAGCGCAACTACCGTAAGCTCCTACGAGCAGTACTTC. The chain couples TRBV5-5 to TRBJ2-7; D is unresolved. The germline gives CDR1 SGHKS, CDR2 YYEKEE (reference sequence). Trimming pared 4 bases from V and 0 bases from J, leaving 14 bases between. CDR3 length: 15 amino acids.

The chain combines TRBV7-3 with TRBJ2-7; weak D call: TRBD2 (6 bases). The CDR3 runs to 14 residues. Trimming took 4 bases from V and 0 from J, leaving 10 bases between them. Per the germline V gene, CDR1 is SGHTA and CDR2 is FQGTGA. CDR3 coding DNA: TGTGCCAGCAGCTCGGCGGGGAGCTCCTACGAGCAGTACTTC. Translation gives CASSSAGSSYEQYF. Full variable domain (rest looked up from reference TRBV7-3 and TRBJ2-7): GAGVSQTPSNKVTEKGKYVELRCDPISGHTALYWYRQSLGQGPEFLIYFQGTGAADDSGLPNDRFFAVRPEGSVSTLKIQRTERGDSAVYLCASSSAGSSYEQYFGPGTRLTVT.

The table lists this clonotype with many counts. The CDR3 DNA reads TGTGCCAGCAGGGGCGGACCTCCAGATACGCAGTATTTT. Protein: CASRGGPPDTQYF. V and J are TRBV27 and TRBJ2-3; no definite D call. Per germline, CDR1 MNHEY and CDR2 SMNVEV (reference sequence). V was cut by 6 bases and J by 4 bases, with 11 bases left in between. CDR3 length equals 13 residues.

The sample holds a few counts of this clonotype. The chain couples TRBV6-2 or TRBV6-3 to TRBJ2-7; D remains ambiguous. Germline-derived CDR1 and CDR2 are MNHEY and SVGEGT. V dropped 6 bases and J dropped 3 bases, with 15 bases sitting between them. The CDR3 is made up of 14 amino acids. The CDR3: CASRPNRVYYEQYF. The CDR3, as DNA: TGTGCCAGCAGGCCGAACCGGGTATACTACGAGCAGTACTTC.

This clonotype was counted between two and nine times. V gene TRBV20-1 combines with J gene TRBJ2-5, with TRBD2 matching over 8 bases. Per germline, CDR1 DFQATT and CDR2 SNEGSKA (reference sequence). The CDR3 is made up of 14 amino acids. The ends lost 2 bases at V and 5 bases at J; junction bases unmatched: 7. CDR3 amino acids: CSARFRTSLETQYF. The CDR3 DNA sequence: TGCAGTGCTAGATTCCGGACTAGCCTGGAGACCCAGTACTTC.

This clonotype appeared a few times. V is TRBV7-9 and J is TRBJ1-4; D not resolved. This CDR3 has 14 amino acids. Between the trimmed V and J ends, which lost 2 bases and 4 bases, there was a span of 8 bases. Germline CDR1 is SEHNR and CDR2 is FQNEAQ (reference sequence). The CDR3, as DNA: TGTGCCAGCAGCTTAATAGTCAGTAATGAAAAACTGTTTTTT. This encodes CASSLIVSNEKLFF.

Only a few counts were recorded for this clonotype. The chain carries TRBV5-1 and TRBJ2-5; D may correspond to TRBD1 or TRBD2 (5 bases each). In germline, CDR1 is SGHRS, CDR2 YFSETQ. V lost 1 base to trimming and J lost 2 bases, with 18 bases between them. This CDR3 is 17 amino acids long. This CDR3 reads CASSLLEGRWGQETQYF. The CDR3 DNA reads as TGCGCCAGCAGCTTGCTCGAGGGGCGTTGGGGGCAAGAGACCCAGTACTTC.

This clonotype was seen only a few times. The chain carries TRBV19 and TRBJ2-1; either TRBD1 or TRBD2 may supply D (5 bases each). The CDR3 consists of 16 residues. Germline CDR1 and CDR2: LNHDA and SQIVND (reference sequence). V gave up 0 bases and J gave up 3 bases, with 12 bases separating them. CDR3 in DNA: TGTGCCAGTAGTATAGATCAGGGACCATACTACAATGAGCAGTTCTTC. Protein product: CASSIDQGPYYNEQFF.

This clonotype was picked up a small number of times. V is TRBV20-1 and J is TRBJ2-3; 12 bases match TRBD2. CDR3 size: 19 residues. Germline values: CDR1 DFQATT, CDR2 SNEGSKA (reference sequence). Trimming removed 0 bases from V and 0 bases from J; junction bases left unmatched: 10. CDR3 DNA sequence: TGCAGTGCTAGAGAAGAACTAGCGGGGGGCTCCCCCAGCACAGATACGCAGTATTTT. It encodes CSAREELAGGSPSTDTQYF.

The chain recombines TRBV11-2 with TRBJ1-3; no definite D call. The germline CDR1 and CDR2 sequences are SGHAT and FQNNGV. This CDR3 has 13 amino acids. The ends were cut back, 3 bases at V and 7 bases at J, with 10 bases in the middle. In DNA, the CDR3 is TGTGCCAGCAGCTTGGGGTCGAGGAACACCATATATTTT. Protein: CASSLGSRNTIYF.

The DNA of the CDR3 is TGTGCCAGCAGTGAGTCCGCCTACGAGCAGTACTTC. Residues: CASSESAYEQYF. The rearrangement joins TRBV2 to TRBJ2-7; D uncertain. The CDR3 consists of 12 residues. V was clipped by 3 bases and J by 2 bases, with 5 bases between them. The germline CDR1 and CDR2 sequences are SNHLY and FYNNEI.

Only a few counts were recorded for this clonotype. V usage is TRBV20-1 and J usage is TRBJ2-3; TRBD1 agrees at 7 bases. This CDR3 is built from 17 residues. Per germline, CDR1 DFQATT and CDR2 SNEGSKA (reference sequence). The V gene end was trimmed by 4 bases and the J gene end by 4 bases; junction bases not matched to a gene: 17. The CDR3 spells CSAISIAGQVGPDTQYF. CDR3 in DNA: TGCAGTGCTATCTCTATCGCCGGACAGGTCGGTCCAGATACGCAGTATTTT.

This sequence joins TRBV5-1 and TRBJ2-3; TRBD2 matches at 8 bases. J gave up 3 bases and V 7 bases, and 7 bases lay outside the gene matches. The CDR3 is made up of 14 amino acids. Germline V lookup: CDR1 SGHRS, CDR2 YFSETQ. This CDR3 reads CASRRAGETDTQYF. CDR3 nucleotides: TGCGCCAGCCGGCGAGCGGGGGAAACAGATACGCAGTATTTT.

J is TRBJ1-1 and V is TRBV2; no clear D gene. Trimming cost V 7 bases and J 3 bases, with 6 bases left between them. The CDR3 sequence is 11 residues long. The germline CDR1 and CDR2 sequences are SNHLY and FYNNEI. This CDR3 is CASTEDTEAFF. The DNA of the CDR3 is TGTGCCAGCACAGAGGACACTGAAGCTTTCTTT.